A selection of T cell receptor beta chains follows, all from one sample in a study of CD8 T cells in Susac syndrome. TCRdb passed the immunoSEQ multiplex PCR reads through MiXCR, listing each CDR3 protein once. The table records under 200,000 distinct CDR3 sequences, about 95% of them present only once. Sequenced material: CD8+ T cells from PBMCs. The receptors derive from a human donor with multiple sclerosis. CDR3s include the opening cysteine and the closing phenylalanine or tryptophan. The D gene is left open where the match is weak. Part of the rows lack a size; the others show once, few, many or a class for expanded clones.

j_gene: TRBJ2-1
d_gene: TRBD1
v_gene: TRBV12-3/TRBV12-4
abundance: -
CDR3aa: CASSATGAGEQFF
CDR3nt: TGTGCCAGCAGTGCGACAGGGGCGGGTGAGCAGTTCTTC

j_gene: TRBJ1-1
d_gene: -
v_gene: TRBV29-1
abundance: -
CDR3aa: CSVDLVLNTEAFF
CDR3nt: TGCAGCGTTGACTTGGTACTTAACACTGAAGCTTTCTTT

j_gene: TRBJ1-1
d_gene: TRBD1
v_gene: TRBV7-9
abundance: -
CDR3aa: CASSLGQSVNTEAFF
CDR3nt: TGTGCCAGCAGCTTGGGACAGTCCGTAAACACTGAAGCTTTCTTT

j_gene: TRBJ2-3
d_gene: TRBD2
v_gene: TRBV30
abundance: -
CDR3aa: CAWSLAGSTDTQYF
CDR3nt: TGTGCCTGGAGTTTAGCGGGGAGCACAGATACGCAGTATTTT

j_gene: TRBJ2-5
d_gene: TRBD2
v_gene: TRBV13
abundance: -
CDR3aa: CASSHGLAGGPRETQYF
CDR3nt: TGTGCCAGCAGCCACGGACTAGCGGGGGGCCCGAGGGAGACCCAGTACTTC

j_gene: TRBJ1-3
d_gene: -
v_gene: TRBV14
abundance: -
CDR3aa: CASSPQGNTIYF
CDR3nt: TGTGCCAGCAGCCCCCAGGGGAACACCATATATTTT

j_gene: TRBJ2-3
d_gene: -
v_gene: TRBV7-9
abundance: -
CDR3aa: CASSLVRTDTQYF
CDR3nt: TGTGCCAGCAGCTTAGTTCGCACAGATACGCAGTATTTT

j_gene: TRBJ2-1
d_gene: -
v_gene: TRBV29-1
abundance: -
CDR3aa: CSVEVSGVPYNEQFF
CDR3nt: TGCAGCGTTGAAGTGTCAGGGGTCCCCTACAATGAGCAGTTCTTC

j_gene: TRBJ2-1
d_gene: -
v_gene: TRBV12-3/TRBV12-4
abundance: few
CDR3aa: CASSPTANEQFF
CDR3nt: TGTGCCAGCAGTCCCACAGCTAATGAGCAGTTCTTC

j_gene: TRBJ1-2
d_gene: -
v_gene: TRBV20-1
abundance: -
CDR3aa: CSARPEGSFNYGYTF
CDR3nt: TGCAGTGCTAGACCCGAGGGAAGTTTTAACTATGGCTACACCTTC

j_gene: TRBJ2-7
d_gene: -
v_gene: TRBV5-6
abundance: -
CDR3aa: CASGPESSYEQYF
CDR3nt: TGTGCCAGCGGACCGGAAAGCTCCTACGAGCAGTACTTC

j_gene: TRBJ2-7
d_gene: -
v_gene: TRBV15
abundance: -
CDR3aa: CATSSLAAEQYF
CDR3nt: TGTGCCACCAGTTCTTTGGCCGCCGAGCAGTACTTC

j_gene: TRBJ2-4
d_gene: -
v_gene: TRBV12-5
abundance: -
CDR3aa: CASGLGSLAKNIQYF
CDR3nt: TGTGCTAGTGGTTTGGGTTCTCTAGCCAAAAACATTCAGTACTTC

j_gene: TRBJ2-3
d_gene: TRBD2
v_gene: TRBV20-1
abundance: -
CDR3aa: CSASGRASTDTQYF
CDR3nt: TGCAGTGCTAGCGGGAGGGCCTCCACAGATACGCAGTATTTT

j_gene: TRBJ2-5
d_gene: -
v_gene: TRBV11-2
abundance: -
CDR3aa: CASSLGAEGLAETQYF
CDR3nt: TGTGCCAGCAGCTTAGGGGCGGAGGGACTGGCGGAGACCCAGTACTTC

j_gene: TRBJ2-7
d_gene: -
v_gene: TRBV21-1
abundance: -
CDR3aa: CASSKALGQASYEQYF
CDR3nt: TGTGCCAGCAGCAAAGCGCTCGGGCAGGCCTCCTACGAGCAGTACTTC

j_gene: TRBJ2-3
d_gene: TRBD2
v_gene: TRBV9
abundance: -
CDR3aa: CASSVGSGVLTDTQYF
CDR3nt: TGTGCCAGCAGCGTAGGTAGCGGGGTCCTCACAGATACGCAGTATTTT

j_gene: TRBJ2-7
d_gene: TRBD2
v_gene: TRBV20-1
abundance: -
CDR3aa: CSASTSGRYEQYF
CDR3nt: TGCAGTGCCTCGACTAGCGGGAGGTACGAGCAGTACTTC

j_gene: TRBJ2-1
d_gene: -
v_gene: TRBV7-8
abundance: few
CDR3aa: CASSLARNEQFF
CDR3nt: TGTGCCAGCAGCTTGGCTCGCAATGAGCAGTTCTTC

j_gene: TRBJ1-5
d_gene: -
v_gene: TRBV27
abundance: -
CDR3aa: CASSLRSGEPPQHF
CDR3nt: TGTGCCAGCAGTTTAAGGTCCGGGGAGCCGCCCCAGCATTTT

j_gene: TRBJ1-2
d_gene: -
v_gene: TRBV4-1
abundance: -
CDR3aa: CASSQDPGNFYGYTF
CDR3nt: TGCGCCAGCAGCCAAGACCCGGGAAACTTCTATGGCTACACCTTC

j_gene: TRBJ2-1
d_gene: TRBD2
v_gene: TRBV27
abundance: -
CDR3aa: CASSSSGSRNEQFF
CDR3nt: TGTGCCAGCAGTTCTAGCGGGAGTCGGAATGAGCAGTTCTTC

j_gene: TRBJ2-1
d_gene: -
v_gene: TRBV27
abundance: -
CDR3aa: CASIRGGSYNEQFF
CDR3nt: TGTGCCAGCATCAGAGGAGGTTCCTACAATGAGCAGTTCTTC

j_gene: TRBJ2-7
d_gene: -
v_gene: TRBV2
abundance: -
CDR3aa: CASTLGVGYEQYF
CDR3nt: TGTGCCAGCACCCTGGGGGTAGGCTACGAGCAGTACTTC

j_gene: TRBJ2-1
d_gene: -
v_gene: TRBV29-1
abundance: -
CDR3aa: CSGGRGLANEQFF
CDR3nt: TGCAGCGGAGGCAGGGGTTTAGCGAATGAGCAGTTCTTC

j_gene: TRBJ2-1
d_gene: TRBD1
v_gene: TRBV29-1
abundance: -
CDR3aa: CSVLQGADSYNEQFF
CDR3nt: TGCAGCGTTTTACAGGGGGCTGACTCCTACAATGAGCAGTTCTTC

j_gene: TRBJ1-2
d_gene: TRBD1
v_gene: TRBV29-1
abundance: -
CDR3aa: CSVVGQELHGYTF
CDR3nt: TGCAGCGTCGTGGGACAGGAATTGCATGGCTACACCTTC

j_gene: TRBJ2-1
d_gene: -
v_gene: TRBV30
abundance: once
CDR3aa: CAWRALANEQFF
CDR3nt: TGTGCCTGGAGAGCCCTAGCGAATGAGCAGTTCTTC

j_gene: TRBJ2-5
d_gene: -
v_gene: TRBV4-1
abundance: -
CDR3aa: CASSIYPPTDKETQYF
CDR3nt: TGCGCCAGCAGCATCTACCCGCCGACAGACAAAGAGACCCAGTACTTC

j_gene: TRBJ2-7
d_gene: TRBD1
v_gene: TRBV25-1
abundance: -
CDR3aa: CASSEPGGREQYF
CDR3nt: TGTGCCAGCAGTGAACCAGGGGGCAGGGAGCAGTACTTC

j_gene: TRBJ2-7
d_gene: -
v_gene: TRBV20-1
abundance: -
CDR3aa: CSARDTAHEQYF
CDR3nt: TGCAGTGCTAGAGATACGGCCCACGAGCAGTACTTC

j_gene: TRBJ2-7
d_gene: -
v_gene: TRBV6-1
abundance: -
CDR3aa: CASSDFGATYEQYF
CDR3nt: TGTGCCAGCAGTGATTTCGGAGCGACCTACGAGCAGTACTTC

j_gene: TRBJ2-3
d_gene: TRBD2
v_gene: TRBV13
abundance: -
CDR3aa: CASHTSSGGVTDTQYF
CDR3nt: TGTGCCAGCCATACCTCCAGCGGGGGGGTTACAGATACGCAGTATTTT

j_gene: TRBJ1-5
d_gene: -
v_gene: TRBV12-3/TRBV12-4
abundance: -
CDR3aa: CASSPGGRENQPQHF
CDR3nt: TGTGCCAGCAGCCCTGGTGGCAGGGAGAATCAGCCCCAGCATTTT

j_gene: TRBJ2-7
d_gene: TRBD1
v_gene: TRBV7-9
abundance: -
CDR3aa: CASSSPSGTAVVEQYF
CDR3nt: TGTGCCAGCAGCTCCCCCTCGGGGACAGCCGTTGTCGAGCAGTACTTC

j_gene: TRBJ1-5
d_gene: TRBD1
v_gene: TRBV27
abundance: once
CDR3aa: CASSKKPGGSDNQPQHF
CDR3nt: TGTGCCAGCAGTAAAAAACCAGGGGGTAGCGACAATCAGCCCCAGCATTTT

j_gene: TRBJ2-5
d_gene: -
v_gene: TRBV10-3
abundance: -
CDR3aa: CAISESVGETQYF
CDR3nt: TGTGCCATCAGTGAGTCCGTCGGGGAGACCCAGTACTTC

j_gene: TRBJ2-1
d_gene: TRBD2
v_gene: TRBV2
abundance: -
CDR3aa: CASSVSAGYEQFF
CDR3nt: TGTGCCAGCAGTGTTTCAGCGGGGTATGAGCAGTTCTTC

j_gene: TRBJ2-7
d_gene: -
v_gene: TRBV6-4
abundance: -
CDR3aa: CASSDSDSSSYEQYF
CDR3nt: TGTGCCAGCAGTGACTCGGACAGTAGCTCCTACGAGCAGTACTTC

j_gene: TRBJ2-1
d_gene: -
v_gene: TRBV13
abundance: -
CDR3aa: CASSLRGLFNEQFF
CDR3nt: TGTGCCAGCAGCTTAAGGGGGTTGTTCAATGAGCAGTTCTTC

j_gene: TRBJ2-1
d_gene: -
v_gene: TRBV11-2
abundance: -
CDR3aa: CASILGSRSSYNEQFF
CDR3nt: TGTGCCAGCATTCTAGGTAGCCGTAGCTCCTACAATGAGCAGTTCTTC

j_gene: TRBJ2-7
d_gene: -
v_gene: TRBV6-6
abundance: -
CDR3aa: CASSYRDSTYEQYF
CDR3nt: TGTGCCAGCAGTTACAGGGACTCAACCTACGAGCAGTACTTC

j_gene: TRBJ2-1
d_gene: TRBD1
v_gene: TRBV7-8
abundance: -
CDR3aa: CASSLGRRGNNEQFF
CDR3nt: TGTGCCAGCAGCTTAGGTCGCAGGGGGAACAATGAGCAGTTCTTC

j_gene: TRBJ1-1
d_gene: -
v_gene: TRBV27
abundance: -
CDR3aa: CASGRGTEAFF
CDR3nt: TGTGCCAGCGGGAGGGGCACTGAAGCTTTCTTT

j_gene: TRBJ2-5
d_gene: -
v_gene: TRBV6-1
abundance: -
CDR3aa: CASSPFVWDYQETQYF
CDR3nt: TGTGCCAGCAGTCCGTTCGTGTGGGACTACCAAGAGACCCAGTACTTC

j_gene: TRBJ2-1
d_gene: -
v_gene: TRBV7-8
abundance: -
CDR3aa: CASSYFESGTQVYNEQFF
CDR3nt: TGTGCCAGCAGCTACTTTGAGTCCGGGACGCAGGTTTACAATGAGCAGTTCTTC

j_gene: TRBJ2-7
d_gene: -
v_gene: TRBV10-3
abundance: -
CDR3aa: CAISESQGSSYEQYF
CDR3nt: TGTGCCATCAGTGAGTCGCAGGGGTCTTCCTACGAGCAGTACTTC

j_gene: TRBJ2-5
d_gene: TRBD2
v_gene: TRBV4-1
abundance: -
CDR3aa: CASSDPTVTSGVETQYF
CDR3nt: TGCGCCAGCAGCGACCCCACCGTGACTAGCGGGGTGGAGACCCAGTACTTC

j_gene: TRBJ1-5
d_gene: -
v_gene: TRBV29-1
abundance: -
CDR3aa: CSVGTTKDQPQHF
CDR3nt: TGCAGCGTCGGGACAACCAAAGATCAGCCCCAGCATTTT

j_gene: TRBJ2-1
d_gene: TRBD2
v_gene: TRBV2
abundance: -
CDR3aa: CASSPSELAGDGEQFF
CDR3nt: TGTGCCAGCAGCCCTTCGGAGCTAGCGGGAGACGGTGAGCAGTTCTTC

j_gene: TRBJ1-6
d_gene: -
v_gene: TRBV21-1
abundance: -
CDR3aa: CASVGGTLHF
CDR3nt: TGTGCCAGCGTTGGGGGTACCCTCCACTTT

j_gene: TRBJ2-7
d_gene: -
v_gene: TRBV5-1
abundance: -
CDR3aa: CARVSSYEQYF
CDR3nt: TGCGCCAGAGTTAGCTCCTACGAGCAGTACTTC

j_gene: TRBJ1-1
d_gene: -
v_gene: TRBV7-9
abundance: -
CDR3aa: CASSVSQGMNTEAFF
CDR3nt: TGTGCCAGCAGCGTTTCGCAGGGTATGAACACTGAAGCTTTCTTT

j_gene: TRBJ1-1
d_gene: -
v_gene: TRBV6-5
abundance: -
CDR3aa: CASSYVPANTEAFF
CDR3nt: TGTGCCAGCAGTTACGTACCGGCGAACACTGAAGCTTTCTTT